This T cell receptor beta chain was observed in a study of CD8+ T cells in alopecia areata. Whole-study findings and limits: Unlike in mice, where it was clearer, TCR sharing across patients was less clear, possibly HLA-related. Expanded CD8+ clones among the top 100, and scalp clonality, were significantly decreased by tofacitinib.

This clone was counted once. Its antigen remains unidentified. The authors extracted RNA and reverse transcribed it into cDNA as the sequencing template. Libraries were prepared by immunoSEQ multiplex PCR; TCRdb keeps only in-frame clonotypes and omits some of them. The data hold 150,000 or so clones, with about 88% observed a single time. Treatment in this sample: oral pan-JAK inhibitor, 5-10 mg twice daily. Alopecia areata patients had lesional scalp punch biopsies and peripheral blood taken from them. Germline V gives CDR1 SQVTM, CDR2 ANQGSEA. The CDR3 totals 14 residues. Deletions cut 3 bases from V and 2 bases from J, with 14 bases between.

This clonotype originated in a human donor with alopecia areata. Sample: CD8+ T cells sorted from blood, taken at week 4, from a patient treated with tofacitinib. V and J are TRBV29-1 and TRBJ2-7; TRBD1 is a possible D gene (5 bases). The CDR3 DNA follows: TGCAGCGTTGAGGATCAGGGTGAGACCTACGAGCAGTACTTC. This encodes CSVEDQGETYEQYF.